The rows below give T cell receptor beta chains drawn from one sample of a study of CD8+CD57+ T cells in acquired aplastic anemia. TCRdb reprocessed the reads via MiXCR and lists one record per CDR3 protein. The data hold some 200,000 distinct CDR3 sequences, with 34% observed a single time. The specimen was sorted CD4+, CD8+, or CD8+CD57+ T cells (not recorded which) from PBMCs. The receptors come from a human donor in good health, serving as a control. The CDR3 runs from the conserved cysteine through the conserved F or W. D genes are given only for firm matches. The listing skips clone size in some rows; elsewhere it reads once, few, many or a size class.

j_call clone_size v_call d_call cdr3_length cdr3_nt cdr3_aa
TRBJ1-2 NA TRBV14 TRBD1 16 TGTGCCAGCAGCCCGAAAGGACAGGGGGTAAACTATGGCTACACCTTC CASSPKGQGVNYGYTF
TRBJ2-7 once TRBV4-3 TRBD1 14 TGCGCCAGCAGCCAGGACAGGGGGTCCTACGAGCAGTACTTC CASSQDRGSYEQYF
TRBJ1-6 many TRBV7-6 NA 13 TGTGCCAGCAGCTTAGCGGCGGACTCACCCCTCCACTTT CASSLAADSPLHF
TRBJ2-1 NA TRBV4-1 NA 14 TGCGCCAGCAGCCAAAGAGGGTCCATCAATGAGCAGTTCTTC CASSQRGSINEQFF
TRBJ2-3 NA TRBV6-1 NA 16 TGTGCCAGCAGTGAAATGCGACCTTCGGGCACAGATACGCAGTATTTT CASSEMRPSGTDTQYF
TRBJ1-2 many TRBV29-1 TRBD1 12 TGCAGCGCCGGGACAGGGGAACGTGGCTACACCTTC CSAGTGERGYTF
TRBJ2-1 few TRBV11-1 NA 16 TGTGCCAGCAGCCCGACCGGGGTCCGGTCCTACAATGAGCAGTTCTTC CASSPTGVRSYNEQFF
TRBJ2-1 few TRBV2 TRBD2 15 TGTGCCAGCAGTAAAGGACTAGCGGGAGTACGTGAGCAGTTCTTC CASSKGLAGVREQFF
TRBJ2-3 NA TRBV11-2 TRBD2 16 TGTGCCAGCAGCGGACGGACTAGCGGGTACACAGATACGCAGTATTTT CASSGRTSGYTDTQYF
TRBJ1-3 few TRBV5-4 NA 14 TGTGCCAGCAGCTTGGAGCCAGGAGGAAACACCATATATTTT CASSLEPGGNTIYF
TRBJ1-1 many TRBV20-1 TRBD1 13 TGCAGTGCTAGATCCAGGACAGGGACTGAAGCTTTCTTT CSARSRTGTEAFF
TRBJ1-4 NA TRBV5-4 NA 15 TGTGCCAGCACCTCAGGGTCCACAACTAATGAAAAACTGTTTTTT CASTSGSTTNEKLFF
TRBJ1-2 NA TRBV15 TRBD1 14 TGTGCCACCAGCAGAGTTGGGGACAGCTATGGCTACACCTTC CATSRVGDSYGYTF
TRBJ1-6 many TRBV5-1 NA 16 TGCGCCAGCAGCTTGGGGTGGGGATTCGATAATTCACCCCTCCACTTT CASSLGWGFDNSPLHF
TRBJ2-7 few TRBV12-5 NA 14 TGTGCTAGTGGTTTGTATCCAGTGGACTACGAGCAGTACTTC CASGLYPVDYEQYF
TRBJ1-6 NA TRBV24-1 NA 16 TGTGCCAGCAGTCGAGACAACGACTCCTATAATTCACCCCTCCACTTT CASSRDNDSYNSPLHF
TRBJ2-1 NA TRBV15 NA 12 TGTGCCACCAGCATGAACAGGGTAGGACAGTTCTTC CATSMNRVGQFF
TRBJ1-1 many TRBV10-1 NA 13 TGCGCCAGCAGTGAGAGAACACCATATGAAGCTTTCTTT CASSERTPYEAFF
TRBJ2-7 few TRBV24-1 NA 13 TGTGCCACAGGTCGAGAGAACTCCTACGAGCAGTACTTC CATGRENSYEQYF
TRBJ1-3 many TRBV12-3/TRBV12-4 NA 13 TGTGCCAGCAGTATAATCTCTGGAAACACCATATATTTT CASSIISGNTIYF
TRBJ2-7 many TRBV2 NA 14 TGTGCCAGCAGTGAAGCGCTTCGAGCCTACGAGCAGTACTTC CASSEALRAYEQYF
TRBJ1-2 few TRBV15 NA 12 TGTGCCACCAGCAGATCAGACAGGGGCTACACCTTC CATSRSDRGYTF
TRBJ1-1 many TRBV7-9 NA 13 TGTGCCAGCAGCTTTAAGACGGACACTGAAGCTTTCTTT CASSFKTDTEAFF
TRBJ2-3 many TRBV10-3 TRBD2 16 TGTGCCATCAGTGAGAATAGCGGGGGGGCTTCAGATACGCAGTATTTT CAISENSGGASDTQYF
TRBJ2-1 few TRBV7-3 NA 13 TGTGCCAGCAGCTTAACGCGCAGCGGTGAGCAGTTCTTC CASSLTRSGEQFF
TRBJ2-2 NA TRBV11-1 TRBD2 15 TGTGCCAGCAGCTTATGGGGGGGGAACACCGGGGAGCTGTTTTTT CASSLWGGNTGELFF
TRBJ1-6 many TRBV7-2 NA 17 TGTGCCAGCAGCTTACTGCGGGGGAGCTCCTATAATTCACCCCTCCACTTT CASSLLRGSSYNSPLHF
TRBJ2-1 many TRBV20-1 TRBD2 16 TGCAGTGCTAGAGATCCCCGGACTAGCAACGACAATGAGCAGTTCTTC CSARDPRTSNDNEQFF